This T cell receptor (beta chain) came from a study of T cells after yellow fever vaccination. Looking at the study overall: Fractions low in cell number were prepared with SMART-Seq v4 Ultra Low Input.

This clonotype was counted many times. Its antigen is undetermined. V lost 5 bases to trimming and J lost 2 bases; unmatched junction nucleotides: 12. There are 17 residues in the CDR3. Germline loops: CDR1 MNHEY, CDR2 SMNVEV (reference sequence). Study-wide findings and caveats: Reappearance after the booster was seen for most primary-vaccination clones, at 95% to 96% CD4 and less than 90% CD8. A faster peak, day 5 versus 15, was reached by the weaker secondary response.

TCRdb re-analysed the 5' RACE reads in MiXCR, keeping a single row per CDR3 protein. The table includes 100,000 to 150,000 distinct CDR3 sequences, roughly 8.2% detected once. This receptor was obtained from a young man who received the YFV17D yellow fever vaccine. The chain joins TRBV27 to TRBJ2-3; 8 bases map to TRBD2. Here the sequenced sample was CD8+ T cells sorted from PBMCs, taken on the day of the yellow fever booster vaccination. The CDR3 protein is CASSPVGGGGPTDTQYF. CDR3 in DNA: TGTGCCAGCAGTCCCGTCGGGGGGGGCGGGCCCACAGATACGCAGTATTTT.